What follows are 18 T cell receptor beta chains derived from one specimen sequenced in a study of CD8+CD57+ T cells in acquired aplastic anemia. Genomic DNA templated the TCR beta VDJ and CDR3 profiling. One entry per CDR3 protein results from TCRdb running MiXCR on the reads. Of 300,000 or so distinct CDR3 sequences in the sample, around three fifths were seen once. The sequencing sample was made of sorted CD4+, CD8+, or CD8+CD57+ T cells (not recorded which) from PBMCs. Receptors were obtained from a human donor with severe aplastic anemia or a healthy control (not recorded which).

This clonotype has a handful of counts. The rearrangement joins TRBV7-8 to TRBJ2-5, with D maybe TRBD1 (5 bases). The V end lost 2 bases, the J end lost 5 bases, and 15 bases lay between the germline ends. The germline V gene encodes CDR1 SGHVS and CDR2 FQNEAQ. The CDR3 runs to 15 residues. CDR3 in DNA: TGTGCCAGCAGCTTAACGTGGTCCTCAGGGGAGACCCAGTACTTC. It specifies CASSLTWSSGETQYF.

The V call is TRBV20-1, the J call TRBJ1-6, with a possible D match to TRBD1 (6 bases). Trimming shortened V by 6 bases and J by 8 bases, and 20 bases separated the two germline ends. The CDR3 runs 15 residues. Germline V gene data show CDR1 as DFQATT and CDR2 as SNEGSKA (reference sequence). DNA for the CDR3: TGCAGTGCAAGACCTCAGGGGCATTGGGATTCACCCCTCCACTTT. Translating it yields CSARPQGHWDSPLHF.

As regards this clonotype: The germline gene is not matched at one end of the junction; a read error may be the cause. This chain links TRBV7-3 with TRBJ2-7; 7 nucleotides agree with TRBD1. The V gene's germline CDR1 is SGHTA and CDR2 FQGTGA. The CDR3 is made up of 13 amino acids. CDR3: CASSPGQFYEQYF. The CDR3 coding sequence is TGCGCCAGCAGCCCGGGACAGTTCTACGAGCAGTACTTC.

V is TRBV7-2 and J is TRBJ1-5; D possibly corresponds to TRBD1 (5 bases). The length of the CDR3 is 13 residues. V lost 5 bases, J lost 6 bases, and 11 bases lay in between. The germline CDR1 and CDR2 sequences are SGHTA and FQGNSA. The CDR3 sequence is CASSQGRGQPQHF. In nucleotides, the CDR3 is TGTGCCAGCAGCCAGGGACGAGGTCAGCCCCAGCATTTT.

The gene calls are TRBV10-3 and TRBJ2-7; a weak D match, TRBD1 (6 bases). The CDR3 runs to 13 residues. The germline CDR1 and CDR2 sequences are ENHRY and SYGVKD. V gave up 4 bases and J gave up 0 bases, with 7 bases separating them. In DNA, the CDR3 is TGTGCCATCAGTGGGACAGCCTCCTACGAGCAGTACTTC. Protein product: CAISGTASYEQYF.

This clonotype has a count of ten or more. This sequence joins TRBV6-5 and TRBJ1-2, with D tentatively TRBD1 (6 bases). The V gene lost 4 bases and the J gene lost 14 bases, with 17 bases spanning the gap. CDR3 length: 12 residues. CDR1 is MNHEY, CDR2 SVGAGI, per germline. CDR3: CASSSPTGPPTF. The DNA of the CDR3 is TGTGCCAGCAGTTCCCCGACAGGCCCCCCAACCTTC.

The rearrangement joins TRBV20-1 to TRBJ1-1, with D possibly matching TRBD1 (6 bases). The CDR3 runs to 14 residues. Germline-derived CDR1 and CDR2 are DFQATT and SNEGSKA (reference sequence). V was cut by 6 bases and J by 4 bases, with 18 bases left in between. The CDR3 region has the DNA TGCAGTGCCCCGACGGGGGGCCTCGGCACTGAAGCTTTCTTT. This encodes CSAPTGGLGTEAFF.

The CDR3 DNA sequence: TGTGCCAGCAGTTTTGCGAACACCGGGGAGCTGTTTTTT. Translating it yields CASSFANTGELFF. The chain joins TRBV7-9 to TRBJ2-2; unclear D gene. This CDR3 is built from 13 residues. With 6 bases removed from V and 0 bases from J, the gap between germline ends came to 5 bases. Germline V gene sequence: CDR1 SEHNR, CDR2 FQNEAQ (reference sequence).

This clonotype was counted a few times. The V call is TRBV7-9, the J call TRBJ1-2; no firm D call. Trimming took 2 bases from V and 3 from J, leaving 7 bases between them. The CDR3 spans 13 residues. From germline, CDR1 is SEHNR and CDR2 FQNEAQ (reference sequence). The CDR3: CASSLIADYGYTF. CDR3 DNA sequence: TGTGCCAGCAGCTTAATTGCCGACTATGGCTACACCTTC. Complete variable domain (other parts from reference TRBV7-9 and TRBJ1-2): DTGVSQNPRHKITKRGQNVTFRCDPISEHNRLYWYRQTLGQGPEFLTYFQNEAQLEKSRLLSDRFSAERPKGSFSTLEIQRTEQGDSAMYLCASSLIADYGYTFGSGTRLTVV.

This clonotype has only a few counts. This rearrangement joins TRBV20-1 to TRBJ2-1; D is possibly TRBD1 or TRBD2 (6 bases each). Germline V lookup: CDR1 DFQATT, CDR2 SNEGSKA (reference sequence). There are 15 residues in the CDR3. The CDR3 sequence: CSVMGGRREGNEQFF. The CDR3 DNA follows: TGCAGCGTTATGGGGGGCCGAAGAGAAGGCAATGAGCAGTTCTTC.

This clonotype was observed a handful of times. The chain carries TRBV18 and TRBJ1-1; D is perhaps TRBD1 (5 bases). V was trimmed by 3 bases and J by 6 bases, leaving 17 bases between them. Germline CDR1 reads KGHSH; CDR2 reads LQKENI. The CDR3 is 15 amino acids. Written as DNA, the CDR3 is TGTGCCAGCTCACCTCCGGGACGAGGAGTTTCTGAAGCTTTCTTT. This gives the protein CASSPPGRGVSEAFF.

The chain joins TRBV7-9 to TRBJ2-7; no definite D call. Germline V CDR1 and CDR2: SEHNR, FQNEAQ (reference sequence). V was shortened by 3 bases and J by 7 bases, with 13 bases between the two germline ends. CDR3 length: 13 residues. The CDR3 here is CASSLLGVAEQYF. CDR3 nucleotide sequence: TGTGCCAGCAGCTTGTTAGGCGTCGCTGAGCAGTACTTC.

This chain uses TRBV4-3 with TRBJ1-6, with D hard to call. V gave up 0 bases and J gave up 13 bases, with 13 bases separating them. The CDR3 totals 14 residues. Germline V gene sequence: CDR1 LGHNA, CDR2 YSLEER. CDR3 bases: TGCGCCAGCAGCCAAGACCACGGGATGTATCCCCTCCACTTT. Its protein product is CASSQDHGMYPLHF.

This clonotype was counted a few times. The genes are TRBV7-2 and TRBJ1-6; D perhaps matches TRBD1 (6 bases). Deletions cut 3 bases from V and 8 bases from J, with 11 bases between. CDR1 SGHTA and CDR2 FQGNSA come from the germline V gene. The CDR3 contains 14 residues. This CDR3 is CASSFGQGYSPLHF. The CDR3 coding sequence is TGTGCCAGCAGCTTTGGGCAGGGGTATTCACCCCTCCACTTT. Full variable domain (rest looked up from reference TRBV7-2 and TRBJ1-6): GAGVSQSPSNKVTEKGKDVELRCDPISGHTALYWYRQSLGQGLEFLIYFQGNSAPDKSGLPSDRFSAERTGGSVSTLTIQRTQQEDSAVYLCASSFGQGYSPLHFGNGTRLTVT.

This chain links TRBV11-3 with TRBJ2-7; either TRBD1 or TRBD2 may fit D (5 bases each). Germline V lookup: CDR1 SGHNT, CDR2 YENEEA. The CDR3 sequence is 14 residues long. V was clipped by 9 bases and J by 2 bases, with 17 bases between them. The CDR3: CASSTRDGAYEQYF. In nucleotides, the CDR3 is TGTGCCAGTAGTACACGGGACGGAGCCTACGAGCAGTACTTC.

This clonotype was seen only once. A clone one base away is much larger, so this may be a read error. The chain joins TRBV3-1 to TRBJ1-1; D gene unclear. The germline gives CDR1 LGHDT, CDR2 YNNKEL (reference sequence). The CDR3 has 14 residues. The CDR3 nucleotides are TGTGCCAGCAGGCAAGTGGTAACGAACACTGAAGCTTTCTTT. It is translated as CASRQVVTNTEAFF. Together with reference TRBV3-1 and TRBJ1-1, the CDR3 gives the full variable domain: DTAVSQTPKYLVTQMGNDKSIKCEQNLGHDTMYWYKQDSKKFLKIMFSYNNKELIINETVPNRFSPKSPDKAHLNLHINSLELGDSAVYFCASRQVVTNTEAFFGQGTRLTVV.

The CDR3 bases are TGCGCCAGCAGCTTGAGGGGGGCTACTGGGGCCAACGTCCTGACTTTC. Its translation: CASSLRGATGANVLTF. The rearrangement joins TRBV5-1 to TRBJ2-6, with D perhaps assigned TRBD1 or TRBD2 (6 bases each). The CDR3 totals 16 residues. Germline V CDR1 and CDR2: SGHRS, YFSETQ. V lost 1 base and J 2 bases, leaving 10 bases between the germline ends.

The chain is built from TRBV24-1 and TRBJ2-7; TRBD1 matches 7 bases. The CDR3 has 15 residues. Germline V lookup: CDR1 KGHDR, CDR2 SFDVKD. The V gene end was trimmed by 6 bases and the J gene end by 0 bases; junction bases not matched to a gene: 7. CDR3: CATSSGTASSYEQYF. In DNA form, the CDR3 reads TGTGCCACCAGTTCCGGGACAGCAAGCTCCTACGAGCAGTACTTC.